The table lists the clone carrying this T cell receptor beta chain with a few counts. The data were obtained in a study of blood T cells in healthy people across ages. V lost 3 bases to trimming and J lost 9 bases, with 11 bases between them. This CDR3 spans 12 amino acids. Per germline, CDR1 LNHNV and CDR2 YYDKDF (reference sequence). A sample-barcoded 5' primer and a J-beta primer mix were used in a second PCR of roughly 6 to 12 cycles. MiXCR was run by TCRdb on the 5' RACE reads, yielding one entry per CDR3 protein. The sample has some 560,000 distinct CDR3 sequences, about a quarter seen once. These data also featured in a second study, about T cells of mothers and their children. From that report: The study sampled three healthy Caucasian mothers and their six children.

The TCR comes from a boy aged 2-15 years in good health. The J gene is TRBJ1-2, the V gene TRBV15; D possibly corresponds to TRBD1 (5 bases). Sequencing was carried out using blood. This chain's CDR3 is CATSSEGASYTF. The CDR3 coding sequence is TGTGCCACCAGCAGTGAAGGGGCGAGCTACACCTTC.